One TCR beta chain is described in this entry. This record belongs to a study of blood T cell dynamics during melanoma immunotherapy. Every bulk PBMC sample received the same 350 ng of DNA. Data came from immunoSEQ multiplex PCR; TCRdb stores just in-frame clones and leaves some out. This table has roughly 11,000 clones, about nine tenths appearing once. Time point reported: week 3, after first cycle of checkpoint inhibitor. Prior systemic cancer therapy, immunosuppressant use and other active malignancies excluded patients. Sequences were derived from blood, sampled from a patient treated with checkpoint blockade. This sequence was found in a human donor with melanoma.

In DNA form, the CDR3 reads TGTGCCAGCAGCGCCGGGACGACTAATGAAAAACTGTTTTTT. It yields the protein CASSAGTTNEKLFF. The V and J genes are TRBV6-1 and TRBJ1-4; possible D gene TRBD1, 5 bases. Trimming took off 6 bases at V and 2 bases at J, with 10 bases between the two ends. The CDR3 runs 14 residues. CDR1 and CDR2 (germline): MNHNS, SASEGT.